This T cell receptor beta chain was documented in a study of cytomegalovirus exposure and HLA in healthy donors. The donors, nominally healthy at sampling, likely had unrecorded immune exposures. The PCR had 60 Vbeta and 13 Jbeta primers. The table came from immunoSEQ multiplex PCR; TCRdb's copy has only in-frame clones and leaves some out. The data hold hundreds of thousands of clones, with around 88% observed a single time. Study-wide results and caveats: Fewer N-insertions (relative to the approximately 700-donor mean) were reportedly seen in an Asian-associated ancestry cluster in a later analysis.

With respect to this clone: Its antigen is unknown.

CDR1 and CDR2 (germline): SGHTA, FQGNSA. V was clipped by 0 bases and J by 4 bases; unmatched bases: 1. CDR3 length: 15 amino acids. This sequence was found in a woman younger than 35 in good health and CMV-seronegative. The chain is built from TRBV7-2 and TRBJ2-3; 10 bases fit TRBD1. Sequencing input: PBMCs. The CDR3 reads CASSLAGTGADTQYF. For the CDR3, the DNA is TGTGCCAGCAGCTTAGCCGGGACAGGGGCAGATACGCAGTATTTT.